The 16 T cell receptor beta chains reported below all come from one sample, sequenced in a study of T-cell reconstitution after alpha-beta-depleted transplantation in children. Study results and caveats: Alpha-beta T cells about two months after transplant reportedly derived from several hundred expanded graft clones.

Using unique molecular identifiers, the investigators prepared the TCRbeta library. TCRdb re-derived calls from the PCR reads in MiXCR, one entry per CDR3 protein. The table shows about 31,000 distinct CDR3 sequences, with about 6% occurring only once. Antigen specificity for these receptors is unknown. The sample consisted of peripheral blood, taken 60 days after TCRalphabeta/CD19-depleted stem cell transplant. These receptor sequences come from a child younger than two who had a stem cell transplant for acute myeloid leukemia, so the T cells may come from the graft donor.

This clonotype was counted at least ten times. The chain joins TRBV20-1 to TRBJ2-3; 14 bases agree with TRBD2. Germline V gene sequence: CDR1 DFQATT, CDR2 SNEGSKA (reference sequence). After removal of 8 bases from V and 5 bases from J, the junction contained 6 bases not matched to a gene. This CDR3 is 14 amino acids long. The CDR3 spells CSSTSGGAGDTQYF. CDR3 nucleotides: TGCAGTTCGACTAGCGGGGGGGCGGGAGATACGCAGTATTTT.

This clonotype was found many times. The chain is built from TRBV20-1 and TRBJ1-5; a possible D gene is TRBD1 (5 bases). CDR3 length equals 15 residues. V was cut by 6 bases and J by 3 bases, with 18 bases left in between. Germline V lookup: CDR1 DFQATT, CDR2 SNEGSKA (reference sequence). For the CDR3, the DNA is TGCAGTGCAGCCAATCGGGACCTTTTCAATCAGCCCCAGCATTTT. This gives the protein CSAANRDLFNQPQHF.

The sample holds many counts of this clonotype. This chain uses TRBV6-2 or TRBV6-3 with TRBJ2-7, with D tentatively TRBD1 or TRBD2 (5 bases each). V was cut by 7 bases and J by 1 base, with 14 bases left in between. Germline V CDR1 and CDR2: MNHEY, SVGEGT. CDR3 length: 14 amino acids. The CDR3 sequence: CASTRDGPSYEQYF. Written as DNA, the CDR3 is TGTGCCAGCACCCGGGACGGACCTTCCTACGAGCAGTACTTC.

In this sample, this clonotype turned up many times. DNA for the CDR3: TGTGCCAGCAGCTTAAGCCAGGGGGCGTACAATGAGCAGTTCTTC. The encoded protein is CASSLSQGAYNEQFF. The chain carries TRBV11-3 and TRBJ2-1; 8 bases map to TRBD1. The CDR3 loop spans 15 amino acids. Germline trimming cut 2 bases from V and 4 bases from J; bases unmatched to any gene: 4. Germline V gene data show CDR1 as SGHNT and CDR2 as YENEEA.

This clonotype showed up many times. The J gene is TRBJ2-7, the V gene TRBV14; no firm D call. This CDR3 is built from 13 residues. The germline V and J ends were trimmed by 0 bases and 6 bases, with 9 bases remaining between them. In germline, CDR1 is SGHDN, CDR2 FVKESK. Here the CDR3 reads CASSQDLGSEQYF. CDR3 nucleotide sequence: TGTGCCAGCAGCCAAGACCTGGGGTCCGAGCAGTACTTC.

The sample holds many counts of this clonotype. The J gene is TRBJ1-1, the V gene TRBV7-2; no clear D gene. V was trimmed by 5 bases and J by 3 bases, leaving 13 bases between them. Germline V gives CDR1 SGHTA, CDR2 FQGNSA. CDR3 length equals 14 residues. The CDR3 DNA is TGTGCCAGCAGCCCGCCCCAGAGGGACACTGAAGCTTTCTTT. Protein product: CASSPPQRDTEAFF. The full variable domain, completed using reference TRBV7-2 and TRBJ1-1, is GAGVSQSPSNKVTEKGKDVELRCDPISGHTALYWYRQSLGQGLEFLIYFQGNSAPDKSGLPSDRFSAERTGGSVSTLTIQRTQQEDSAVYLCASSPPQRDTEAFFGQGTRLTVV.

The chain recombines TRBV6-2 or TRBV6-3 with TRBJ1-2; perhaps TRBD1 as D (5 bases). The germline V gene has CDR1 MNHEY and CDR2 SVGEGT. The CDR3 sequence is 16 residues long. Between the trimmed V and J ends, which lost 5 bases and 3 bases, there was a span of 19 bases. In DNA form, the CDR3 reads TGTGCCAGCAGTACCTGGACATCCTCAGCCCACTATGGCTACACCTTC. It encodes CASSTWTSSAHYGYTF.

In this sample, this clonotype turned up many times. The CDR3 DNA is TGTGCCAGCTCTCCCCCGAGGGAGACCCAGTACTTC. The encoded protein is CASSPPRETQYF. The chain is built from TRBV18 and TRBJ2-5; D remains unclear. V shed 6 bases and J shed 5 bases, with 10 bases lying between them. CDR1 is KGHSH, CDR2 LQKENI, per germline. The CDR3 has 12 residues.

This clonotype was counted ten times or more. This rearrangement joins TRBV3-1 to TRBJ2-5, with 9 nucleotides matching TRBD2. CDR3 size: 16 residues. Germline V gene sequence: CDR1 LGHDT, CDR2 YNNKEL (reference sequence). V gave up 0 bases and J gave up 4 bases; unmatched junction bases: 6. Written as DNA, the CDR3 is TGTGCCAGCAGCCAAGAGGGCGGGGGGGCCTCAGAGACCCAGTACTTC. It encodes CASSQEGGGASETQYF.

This clonotype has a count of ten or more. The chain has TRBV7-2 and TRBJ1-5; D may be TRBD1 (5 bases). Per the germline V gene, CDR1 is SGHTA and CDR2 is FQGNSA. V was trimmed by 5 bases and J by 9 bases, leaving 20 bases between them. The CDR3 is 15 residues long. The CDR3 sequence is CASSPRGRGPSPQHF. DNA of the CDR3: TGTGCCAGCAGCCCACGGGGTAGGGGCCCTTCGCCCCAGCATTTT.

This clonotype was recorded at least ten times. The chain uses TRBV19 and TRBJ2-7, with 13 bases that match TRBD2. Per germline, CDR1 LNHDA and CDR2 SQIVND (reference sequence). V lost 3 bases, J lost 0 bases, and 2 bases stayed unmatched. The CDR3 covers 16 residues. In DNA form, the CDR3 reads TGTGCCAGTAGTATGGGGACTAGCGGGATCTCCTACGAGCAGTACTTC. Protein: CASSMGTSGISYEQYF.

V is TRBV6-1 and J is TRBJ2-1; weak D call: TRBD1 (5 bases). Trimming removed 4 bases at V and 2 bases at J, with 9 bases between. Germline-derived CDR1 and CDR2 are MNHNS and SASEGT. The CDR3 totals 14 residues. The CDR3 loop reads CASSVRGAYNEQFF. CDR3 nucleotide sequence: TGTGCCAGCAGTGTTAGGGGCGCCTACAATGAGCAGTTCTTC.

This clonotype was seen many times. The gene calls are TRBV6-5 and TRBJ1-5; 9 bases are a match to TRBD1. This CDR3 is built from 17 residues. Germline CDR1 and CDR2: MNHEY and SVGAGI. The junction had 8 bases not matched to a gene; V was cut back by 4 bases and J by 1 base. CDR3 in amino acids: CASSSRLGQGSNQPQHF. In DNA form, the CDR3 reads TGTGCCAGCAGTTCCCGACTAGGACAGGGGAGCAATCAGCCCCAGCATTTT.

This clonotype was found many times. CDR3 in DNA: TGTGCCAGCAGTGGTTACCTCAGGGGAAGCACAGATACGCAGTATTTT. Protein product: CASSGYLRGSTDTQYF. The chain has TRBV27 and TRBJ2-3; D may be TRBD1 (6 bases). Germline V gene lookup returns CDR1 MNHEY and CDR2 SMNVEV (reference sequence). This CDR3 has 16 residues. Trimming left V 5 bases short and J 0 bases short, with 15 bases between.

In this sample, this clonotype turned up many times. This sequence joins TRBV27 and TRBJ1-1; D is possibly TRBD1 (5 bases). The CDR3 consists of 14 residues. Germline CDR1 and CDR2: MNHEY and SMNVEV (reference sequence). The germline V and J ends were trimmed by 8 bases and 5 bases, with 18 bases remaining between them. CDR3: CASGLQGAGTEAFF. DNA for the CDR3: TGTGCCAGCGGCCTGCAAGGGGCAGGGACTGAAGCTTTCTTT.

This clonotype was picked up many times. The gene calls are TRBV28 and TRBJ2-5, with no clear D. Germline CDR1 and CDR2: MDHEN and SYDVKM. CDR3 length equals 12 residues. V lost 5 bases and J 7 bases, leaving 11 bases between the germline ends. Here the CDR3 reads CASSGTVGTQYF. Here the CDR3 DNA reads TGTGCCAGCAGTGGCACCGTCGGGACCCAGTACTTC.